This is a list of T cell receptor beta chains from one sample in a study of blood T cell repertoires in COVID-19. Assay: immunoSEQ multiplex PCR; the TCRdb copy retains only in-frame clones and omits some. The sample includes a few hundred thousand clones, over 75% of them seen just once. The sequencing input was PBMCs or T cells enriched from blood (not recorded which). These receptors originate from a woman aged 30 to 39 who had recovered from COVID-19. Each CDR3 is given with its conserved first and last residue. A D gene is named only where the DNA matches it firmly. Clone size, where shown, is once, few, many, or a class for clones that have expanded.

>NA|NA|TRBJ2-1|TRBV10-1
CASSLSRWSNEQFF
TGCGCCAGCAGTCTATCCCGGTGGTCCAATGAGCAGTTCTTC
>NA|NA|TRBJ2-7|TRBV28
CASSSGTLSRAYEQYF
TGTGCCAGCAGTTCCGGGACACTAAGCCGGGCATACGAGCAGTACTTC
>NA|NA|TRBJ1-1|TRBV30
CAWSDVLAGLAFF
TGTGCCTGGAGCGACGTCCTAGCGGGGCTAGCTTTCTTT
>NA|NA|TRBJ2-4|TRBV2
CASRPNRVGAKNIQYF
TGTGCCAGCCGCCCAAACAGGGTTGGGGCCAAAAACATTCAGTACTTC
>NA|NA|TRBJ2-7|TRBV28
CASSHGYRTYEQYF
TGTGCCAGCAGCCACGGGTATAGGACCTACGAGCAGTACTTC
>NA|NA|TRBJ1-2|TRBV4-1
CASSHQSRGSYGYTF
TGCGCCAGCAGCCATCAGTCCCGGGGTTCTTATGGCTACACCTTC
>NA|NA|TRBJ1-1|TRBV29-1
CSVDRSMNTEAFF
TGCAGCGTTGACCGGAGCATGAACACTGAAGCTTTCTTT
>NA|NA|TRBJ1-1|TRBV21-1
CASGRGQRAFF
TGTGCCAGCGGGCGGGGGCAGCGAGCTTTCTTT
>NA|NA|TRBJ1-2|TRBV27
CASSLLGSYGYTF
TGTGCCAGCAGTTTATTGGGCAGCTATGGCTACACCTTC
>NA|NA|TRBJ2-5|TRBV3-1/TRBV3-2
CASSQAQDRPYQETQYF
TGTGCCAGCAGCCAAGCTCAGGACAGACCATACCAAGAGACCCAGTACTTC
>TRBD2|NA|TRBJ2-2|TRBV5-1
CASSLRGLAGGSTGELFF
TGCGCCAGCAGCTTGCGCGGGCTAGCGGGGGGGTCCACCGGGGAGCTGTTTTTT
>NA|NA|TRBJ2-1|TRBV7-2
CASSPPLVAANEQFF
TGTGCCAGCAGCCCTCCTTTGGTGGCGGCCAATGAGCAGTTCTTC
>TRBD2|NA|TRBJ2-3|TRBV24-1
CATRGLAGGPGTDTQYF
TGTGCCACCAGGGGACTAGCGGGGGGCCCCGGCACAGATACGCAGTATTTT
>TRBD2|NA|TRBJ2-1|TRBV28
CASRKREANNEQFF
TGTGCCAGCAGAAAGCGGGAGGCAAACAATGAGCAGTTCTTC
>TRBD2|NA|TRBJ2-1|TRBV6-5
CARGTSGSLNEQFF
TGTGCCAGAGGGACTAGCGGGAGTCTGAATGAGCAGTTCTTC
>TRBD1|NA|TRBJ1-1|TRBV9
CASSAGTGGTEAFF
TGTGCCAGCAGCGCGGGTACAGGGGGAACTGAAGCTTTCTTT
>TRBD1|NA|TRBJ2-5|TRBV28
CASSHPGQGPQETQYF
TGTGCCAGCAGTCACCCGGGACAGGGGCCCCAAGAGACCCAGTACTTC
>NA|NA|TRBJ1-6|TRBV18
CASSRGSRGDSPLHF
TGTGCCAGCTCACGCGGGAGCAGGGGAGATTCACCCCTCCACTTT
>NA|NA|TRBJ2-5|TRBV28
CASPQRWEYQETQYF
TGTGCCAGCCCCCAAAGGTGGGAGTACCAAGAGACCCAGTACTTC
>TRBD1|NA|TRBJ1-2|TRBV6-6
CASRPDRGSGYTF
TGTGCCAGCAGACCGGACAGGGGTAGTGGCTACACCTTC
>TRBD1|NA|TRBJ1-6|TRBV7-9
CASSVTGERSPLHF
TGTGCCAGCAGCGTTACAGGGGAAAGGTCACCCCTCCACTTT
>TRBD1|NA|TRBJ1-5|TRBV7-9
CASSLGQGINQPQHF
TGTGCCAGCAGCTTAGGACAGGGGATCAATCAGCCCCAGCATTTT
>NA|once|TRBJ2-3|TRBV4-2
CASSRTLLGGAETQYF
TGTGCCAGCAGCCGCACACTCTTAGGGGGGGCGGAGACGCAGTATTTT
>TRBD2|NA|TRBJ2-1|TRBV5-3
CARSWGLAGAYNEQFF
TGTGCCAGAAGTTGGGGACTAGCGGGAGCCTACAATGAGCAGTTCTTC